This T cell receptor (beta chain) originates from a study of control samples from healthy donors and cancer patients. The data were produced by immunoSEQ multiplex PCR, yet TCRdb's version contains in-frame clones alone and is incomplete. The table records about 19,000 clones, around 80% of them present only once. The CDR3 contains 18 residues. Germline CDR1 reads SGHVS; CDR2 reads FQNEAQ. The ends were cut back, 1 base at V and 0 bases at J, with 13 bases in the middle. This receptor was obtained from a man of 80 years or more with head and neck cancer. This chain connects TRBV7-8 to TRBJ2-6; no reliable D call. The sample was PBMCs. In DNA, the CDR3 is TGTGCCAGCAGCTTAGATGCCAGTGAAGTCTCTGGGGCCAACGTCCTGACTTTC. Translation gives CASSLDASEVSGANVLTF.